This TCR beta chain was observed in a study of shared clonotypes between healthy human individuals. The germline V gene has CDR1 MGHRA and CDR2 YSYEKL. CDR3 length equals 15 residues. Trimming pared 3 bases from V and 1 base from J, leaving 12 bases between. The method was immunoSEQ multiplex PCR; TCRdb's version includes in-frame clones alone and lacks a portion of them. The data contain 560,000 or so clones, approximately 96% of them singletons. Naive CD8 cells lacked CD45RO and underwent positive selection for CCR7, leaving out terminally differentiated effector memory CD45RA+ cells. The sample consisted of naive CD8+ T cells sorted from blood. V gene TRBV4-1 combines with J gene TRBJ1-1; no clear D gene. The TCR was taken from a woman aged 25 to 39 in good health. The CDR3 DNA reads as TGCGCCAGCAGCCAGTATGACCCCAAGAACACTGAAGCTTTCTTT. This codes for CASSQYDPKNTEAFF.